This T cell receptor (beta chain) appears in the sequencing data of a study of cytomegalovirus exposure and HLA in healthy donors (dated by TCRdb to the late 2010s). With respect to the entire study: In an earlier analysis of approximately 640 of the donors, about 270 Gb of sequence data and approximately 100 million unique TCR beta sequences from about 190 million T cells were reported. Alongside the repertoire data, information on donor age, sex, ethnicity and CMV serostatus was compiled. In addition to the first cohort of 666 subjects, a separate validation cohort of some 120 different subjects was used. An earlier analysis of fewer than 700 of the donors applied high-throughput TCR beta sequencing to assess whether each TCR beta V gene segment acted as functional or pseudogenic. To predict cytomegalovirus infection status, the study brought together high-throughput TCR immunosequencing, statistical association of individual TCRs with disease status, and machine learning. A later genetic analysis used genome-wide SNP genotypes for about 65% of the 666 donors, treating that subset as a discovery cohort. Rather than drawing on any new phenotypic data, the later analysis identified candidate immune exposures from TCR beta sequences and the way those sequences occurred across donors. HLA typing covered class I and class II loci at four-digit resolution. A later analysis re-examined previously published TCR beta repertoires from just over 650 donors and added high-resolution HLA genotyping to investigate patterns of TCR occurrence. Several DR-DQ haplotypes were treated as single units for association and clustering because of strong linkage in the cohort. An early release covering roughly 600 HLA-typed donors comprised about 310 gigabases of sequencing data and roughly 86 million unique TCR sequences. Every discovery cohort repertoire had been produced on one sequencing platform. The study used immunosequencing to profile the T cell repertoires of approximately 630 subjects and linked those repertoires to cytomegalovirus serostatus. Typing coverage differed by locus: A, B, C, DRB1 and DQB1 were typed in about 620-630 donors, DQA1 in approximately 520, DPA1 in 600 to 610, and DPB1 in 450 to 480. Across approximately 400 genotyped donors of the cohort, an average of about 200,000 unique TCR beta nucleotide sequences per donor were sequenced, and around 20% of those sequences were non-productive. The study aimed to test whether cataloging public T cell receptors could reveal signatures of past pathogen exposure. Of the approximately 400 genotyped donors, 81% were placed in the genetic ancestry cluster associated with self-reported Caucasian donors.

Taken from cysteine to phenylalanine, the CDR3 has 17 residues. The CDR3 DNA has 51 bases and is translated from base 1. CDR1 and CDR2 are read off the germline V gene (reference sequence) as LNHDA and SQIVND. The V and J ends are trimmed by 7 bases and 0 bases, leaving 19 bases between them. The cohort was made up of under 800 healthy bone marrow donors. At the time of sampling, all cohort members were nominally healthy, though unrecorded immune exposures were likely present. The donor tested CMV seronegative and was one of the 352 seronegative cohort members. Every donor gave a peripheral blood sample, and the peripheral blood mononuclear cells from that sample were used for TCR beta sequencing. The Qiagen DNeasy Blood Extraction Kit was used to extract genomic DNA from the blood cell samples. The study at large found these results: According to a later genetic analysis, donors in an Asian-associated ancestry cluster had fewer N-insertions in productive TCRs than the approximately 650-donor mean. At a false discovery rate of 0.05, a later analysis linked approximately 18,000 TCR beta sequences to specific HLA alleles. HLA typing was unavailable for some donors at each locus, so association tests used only the typed subset. The cohort was sequenced for TCR beta chains only, and without alpha or paired-chain data the features that could be detected were limited. In a later analysis, several top co-occurrence clusters were reported to appear linked to parvovirus B19, influenza, CMV and Epstein-Barr virus. A total of around 150 TCR beta chains were listed by the study as associated with cytomegalovirus. Correlated functional status among segregating V segments might reflect linkage disequilibrium, but an unknown experimental factor could not be ruled out. In a later analysis, HLA-associated TCR beta chains were found to be more clonally expanded and to have lower generation probabilities than equally common non-associated chains. A later analysis found that most CMV-associated TCR beta chains appeared HLA-restricted, with HLA associations seemingly driven largely by CMV exposure. A cluster of highly shared sequence variants was judged likely to be a technical artifact of the sequencing pipeline. A later genetic analysis associated a missense DCLRE1C variant with V-gene and J-gene trimming of TCR beta chains, and an independent cohort replicated the association. Most TCR sequences were seen in very few donors, while some public TCRs were found in many individuals. Roughly uniform sequencing depth across donors was assumed in presence/absence analyses, although this assumption may not hold. In vitro tests confirmed that three of the cytomegalovirus-associated TCR beta chains recognize cytomegalovirus antigens. For the cohort, immune exposure information was limited to CMV serostatus. The 87-base-pair reads could not distinguish some IMGT-functional V segments, including TRBV6-2 and TRBV6-3, so those segments were excluded. The earlier analysis of 450 to 700 of the donors excluded over 15 rarely observed V segments, including chromosome 9 orphons, because counts were too low. Broadly in line with IMGT annotations, most TCR beta V segments showed up in productive rearrangements about 87% or about 30% of the time in an earlier analysis of approximately 600 of the donors. The authors suggested that the approach could potentially be generalized to other disease states and immunological phenotypes. When HLA alleles, especially DR and DQ, strongly co-occurred, attributing TCR associations to individual alleles was difficult. The classifier was reported to diagnose cytomegalovirus status with high specificity and sensitivity in both the original and validation cohorts. In a later analysis, the rate of TCR association differed among HLA loci, with DRB1 alleles having the most associated TCRs and HLA-C alleles having the fewest. A further reported finding was that TCR beta sequences accurately predicted the HLA-A and HLA-B alleles for most subjects in the first cohort.

Receptor libraries were prepared by the immunoSEQ multiplex PCR assay. For the multiplex PCR, a mixture combining 60 forward primers for TCR Vbeta segments and 13 reverse primers for TCR Jbeta segments was used. A multiplex PCR assay on genomic DNA amplified the CDR3 region of rearranged TCR beta genes. On the Illumina HiSeq System, the amplified TCR beta libraries were sequenced as 87-base-pair reads. The authors' analysis ran thus. In a later analysis, 80 million or so unique TCR beta chains were counted across the 690 or so repertoires, and roughly 9.9 million of these chains were shared by at least two donors. To remove PCR and sequencing errors, raw reads were error-corrected and collapsed into unique sequences using a nearest-neighbor algorithm that merged closely related sequences. V, D and J gene segments were assigned by aligning CDR3 sequences to IMGT reference sequences. Each retained sequence needed at least a six-nucleotide match to both a V gene segment and a J gene segment. Rearrangements were called productive when the CDR3 lacked stop codons and stayed in frame with V and J; all others were non-productive. CDR3 was defined according to IMGT convention as the region running from the second conserved V-encoded cysteine to the conserved J-encoded phenylalanine. The earlier analysis of around 640 of the donors excluded sequences that lacked an unambiguous match to a single V gene segment. In an earlier analysis of approximately 560 of the donors, a V segment was called functional when productive rearrangements were above 56.7%, and segregating when the standard deviation between donors exceeded 5%. A statistical classification framework was developed to diagnose cytomegalovirus status using the catalog of TCR beta chain sequences. V and J gene assignment, in a later analysis, came from comparing TCR nucleotide sequences with IMGT/GENE-DB human TR gene sequences. The TCRdist pipeline was used in a later analysis to assign CDR3 sequences and most-parsimonious VDJ recombination scenarios. In a later analysis, each TCR beta chain was defined by its CDR3 amino acid sequence together with its V-gene family, and reads lacking a unique V-gene family were excluded. To address suspected cross-contamination and a sequencing artifact, a later analysis removed a few hundred highly shared, low-generation-probability nucleotide sequences. For each public chain, a later analysis derived a clonal expansion index from normalized ranks of inferred template counts within each repertoire. In a later analysis, generation probabilities were computed using a VDJ recombination model fitted to out-of-frame rearrangements, and the results were checked against IGoR. In a later analysis, TCR-TCR, TCR-HLA and TCR-CMV co-occurrence was scored with hypergeometric tests, and a repertoire-size bias correction was applied to TCR pairs. A later analysis estimated false discovery rates by permuting HLA or CMV assignments 20 times. In a later analysis, co-occurring TCRs were grouped with DBSCAN, and TCRdist sequence similarity was added when clustering was performed within HLA-allele-positive subsets. For co-occurrence clustering, repertoires with fewer than 30,000 or more than 120,000 public chains were excluded, along with four or five repertoires with anomalous nucleotide sharing. TCRdb took this table from immuneACCESS and kept in-frame rearrangements with V and J called. Such tables lack part of the clones; where checked against another copy, unresolved V genes explain under half of the gap, and the rest is unexplained. V and J calls and clone size are given by that table; D and trimming were obtained from the DNA. This sample is represented by about 140,000 clones; 80% of them were singletons. The ten biggest clones cover around 2.5% of the sample.

Comment on this clone: It has no known antigen specificity. Within one base of it there is no much larger clone, and no base qualities were kept.

This TCR came from a man aged 45-65 years in good health and CMV-seronegative. Recombination joined TRBV19 with TRBJ1-5; TRBD1 could be the D gene, as 5 bases match. What was sequenced was PBMCs. The CDR3 here reads CASNVPHRQNSNQPQHF. The nucleotides read TGTGCCAGTAACGTACCCCACCGACAGAATAGCAATCAGCCCCAGCATTTT.